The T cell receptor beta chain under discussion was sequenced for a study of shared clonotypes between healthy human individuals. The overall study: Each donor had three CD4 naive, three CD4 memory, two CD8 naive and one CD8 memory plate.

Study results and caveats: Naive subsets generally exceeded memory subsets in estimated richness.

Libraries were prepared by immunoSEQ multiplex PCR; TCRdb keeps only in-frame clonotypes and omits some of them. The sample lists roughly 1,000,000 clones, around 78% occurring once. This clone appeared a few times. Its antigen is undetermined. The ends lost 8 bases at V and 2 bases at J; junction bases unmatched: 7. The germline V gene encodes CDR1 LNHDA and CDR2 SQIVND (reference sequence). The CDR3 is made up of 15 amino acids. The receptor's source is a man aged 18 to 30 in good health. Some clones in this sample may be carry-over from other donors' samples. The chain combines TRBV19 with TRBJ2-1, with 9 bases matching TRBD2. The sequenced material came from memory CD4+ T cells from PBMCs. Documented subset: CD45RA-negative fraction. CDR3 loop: CASGSASGTYNEQFF. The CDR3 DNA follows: TGTGCCAGTGGGTCGGCTAGCGGGACCTACAATGAGCAGTTCTTC. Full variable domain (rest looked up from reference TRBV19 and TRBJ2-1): DGGITQSPKYLFRKEGQNVTLSCEQNLNHDAMYWYRQDPGQGLRLIYYSQIVNDFQKGDIAEGYSVSREKKESFPLTVTSAQKNPTAFYLCASGSASGTYNEQFFGPGTRLTVL.